The present entry profiles one T cell receptor (beta chain) with its context. In the original workflow: By means of reference gene primer amplification, nucleated cell counts were estimated. TCRdb's copy holds only in-frame clones and misses some; the assay was immunoSEQ multiplex PCR. The DNA gave D and trimming, while V, J and clone size come from that table. Among 360,000 or so clones listed, 90% were seen once. This specimen comes from a study of blood T cell repertoires in COVID-19. Looking at the study overall: Whether acute or convalescent, the COVID-19 samples came from the United States, Italy and Spain. The analysed material was cDNA or gDNA that came from T cells, B-cell-depleted T cells, or PBMCs.

Sequencing was carried out using peripheral blood. This receptor was identified in a man in his late teens or twenties with active or convalescent COVID-19.

CDR3 DNA sequence: TGTGCCAGCAGCCCCAACGAGGGGGCCCCAGGAAACACCATATATTTT. Encoded protein: CASSPNEGAPGNTIYF. The chain carries TRBV27 and TRBJ1-3, with 7 bases matching TRBD1. V dropped 6 bases and J dropped 4; count of bases not matched to a gene: 12. The V gene's germline CDR1 is MNHEY and CDR2 SMNVEV (reference sequence). The CDR3 is made up of 16 amino acids.